The 30 T cell receptor beta chains below come from one sample, sequenced in a study of OX40 agonist ivuxolimab in advanced cancers. TCRdb keeps only in-frame clones here, not all; method: immunoSEQ multiplex PCR. The sample lists 40,000 to 50,000 clones, around nine tenths occurring once. Material: CD4+ or CD8+ T cells sorted from blood, obtained in a trial of the OX40 agonist ivuxolimab. The receptor source for this set is an adult with an advanced solid tumor such as melanoma, head and neck, liver or kidney cancer.

In this sample, this clone turned up once. This chain connects TRBV5-8 to TRBJ1-3; the D is unclear. V was shortened by 4 bases and J by 2 bases, with 4 bases between the two germline ends. The CDR3 consists of 12 residues. Germline V gene lookup returns CDR1 SGHTS and CDR2 YDEGEE. The CDR3 DNA follows: TGTGCCAGCAGCCCGACTGGAAACACCATATATTTT. Its protein is CASSPTGNTIYF.

Only one count was recorded for this clone. V is TRBV7-9 and J is TRBJ2-1; 7 positions match TRBD2. V lost 5 bases and J lost 4; bases outside the gene matches: 2. There are 13 residues in the CDR3. CDR1 and CDR2 (germline): SEHNR, FQNEAQ (reference sequence). The CDR3 loop is CASSPGGYNEQFF. Here the CDR3 DNA reads TGTGCCAGCAGCCCGGGGGGATACAATGAGCAGTTCTTC.

The J gene is TRBJ2-7, the V gene TRBV7-2; D possibly corresponds to TRBD2 (6 bases). This CDR3 is 17 amino acids long. Germline CDR1 reads SGHTA; CDR2 reads FQGNSA. The V gene lost 1 base and the J gene lost 2 bases, with 18 bases spanning the gap. For the CDR3, the DNA is TGTGCCAGCAGCTTAGTGAGTATGGGACTCGGGGCCTACGAGCAGTACTTC. Its translation is CASSLVSMGLGAYEQYF.

This clone was detected only once. CDR3 amino acids: CAISQAGSYEQYV. CDR3 DNA: TGTGCCATCTCGCAAGCAGGATCCTACGAGCAGTACGTC. The chain carries TRBV10-3 and TRBJ2-7; D unresolved. The germline V gene encodes CDR1 ENHRY and CDR2 SYGVKD. The CDR3 covers 13 residues. The ends were cut back, 8 bases at V and 1 base at J, with 12 bases in the middle.

V is TRBV4-2 and J is TRBJ1-2; D is undetermined. The V end lost 1 base, the J end lost 2 bases, and 8 bases lay between the germline ends. The CDR3 sequence is 14 residues long. The V gene's germline CDR1 is LGHNA and CDR2 YNFKEQ. The CDR3 loop is CASSQGALNYGYTF. The DNA of the CDR3 is TGTGCCAGCAGCCAAGGGGCACTGAACTATGGCTACACCTTC.

This clone came up once. The rearrangement links TRBV5-8 to TRBJ2-2; 7 bases agree with TRBD1. Per the germline V gene, CDR1 is SGHTS and CDR2 is YDEGEE. The CDR3 sequence is 19 residues long. The junction had 21 bases not matched to a gene; V was cut back by 4 bases and J by 6 bases. CDR3 residues: CASSQNPGSIGGAPGELFF. The CDR3 DNA sequence: TGTGCCAGCAGCCAGAACCCCGGCAGCATAGGGGGCGCCCCCGGGGAGCTGTTTTTT.

The chain uses TRBV2 and TRBJ2-5, with D perhaps TRBD1 or TRBD2 (5 bases each). Between the trimmed V and J ends, which lost 5 bases and 2 bases, there was a span of 15 bases. CDR3 size: 15 residues. Looked up from germline, CDR1 is SNHLY and CDR2 is FYNNEI. CDR3 protein: CASSPAPREQETQYF. The CDR3 nucleotides are TGTGCCAGCAGTCCCGCCCCCAGGGAGCAAGAGACCCAGTACTTC. The whole variable domain, remainder taken from reference TRBV2 and TRBJ2-5, is EPEVTQTPSHQVTQMGQEVILRCVPISNHLYFYWYRQILGQKVEFLVSFYNNEISEKSEIFDDQFSVERPDGSNFTLKIRSTKLEDSAMYFCASSPAPREQETQYFGPGTRLLVL.

The J gene is TRBJ2-7, the V gene TRBV5-4; 9 nucleotides line up with TRBD1. The germline V gene has CDR1 SGHNT and CDR2 YYREEE (reference sequence). V dropped 4 bases and J dropped 6; count of bases not matched to a gene: 8. This CDR3 has 14 residues. This CDR3 is CASSGDRELGEQYV. Written as DNA, the CDR3 is TGTGCCAGCAGCGGGGACAGGGAGTTAGGCGAGCAGTACGTC.

The chain is built from TRBV6-6 and TRBJ2-7; 8 nucleotides line up with TRBD2. The CDR3 totals 16 residues. Per the germline V gene, CDR1 is MNHNY and CDR2 is SVGAGI (reference sequence). Trimming cost V 0 bases and J 2 bases; bases outside gene matches: 6. The CDR3 nucleotides read TGTGCCAGCAGTTACTCGATCACTAGCGGAACCTACGAGCAGTACGTC. Translated: CASSYSITSGTYEQYV.

The chain uses TRBV4-3 and TRBJ2-1; the D gene is possibly TRBD1 (6 bases). Trimming removed 3 bases at V and 6 bases at J, with 12 bases between. Germline V CDR1 and CDR2: LGHNA, YSLEER. This CDR3 has 14 amino acids. The DNA of the CDR3 is TGCGCCAGCAGCCAGGATCAGGGGCCCAATGAGCAGTTCTTC. Protein sequence: CASSQDQGPNEQFF.

The gene calls are TRBV2 and TRBJ1-6; TRBD1 is a possible D gene (6 bases). This CDR3 has 13 amino acids. Trimming took off 10 bases at V and 13 bases at J, with 20 bases between the two ends. CDR1 SNHLY and CDR2 FYNNEI come from the germline V gene. CDR3 loop: CATPTGLSGPLHF. For the CDR3, the DNA is TGTGCCACCCCCACAGGGCTGTCGGGGCCCCTCCACTTT.

The chain combines TRBV15 with TRBJ1-1; D unresolved. V was pared by 0 bases and J by 1 base, with 21 bases between. The CDR3 consists of 19 residues. Germline assignment: CDR1 LNHNV and CDR2 YYDKDF (reference sequence). CDR3 DNA: TGTGCCACCAGCAGAGATTTGTATAAAGCGGGAAGCAAGAACACTGAAGCTTTCTTT. This gives the protein CATSRDLYKAGSKNTEAFF.

This CDR3 reads CASSQDWQPGQPQHF. Written as DNA, the CDR3 is TGCGCCAGCAGCCAAGATTGGCAGCCCGGTCAGCCCCAGCATTTT. This sequence joins TRBV4-1 and TRBJ1-5, with D unresolved. Trimming pared 0 bases from V and 6 bases from J, leaving 12 bases between. CDR3 size: 15 residues. Germline CDR1 is MGHRA and CDR2 is YSYEKL.

The chain carries TRBV10-3 and TRBJ2-3; D is undetermined. This CDR3 has 14 amino acids. Looked up from germline, CDR1 is ENHRY and CDR2 is SYGVKD. V was shortened by 9 bases and J by 4 bases, with 17 bases between the two germline ends. The CDR3 spells CAIESGVGADTQYF. The CDR3, as DNA: TGTGCCATAGAGTCAGGTGTAGGCGCAGATACGCAGTATTTT.

This chain links TRBV9 with TRBJ1-5, with D possibly TRBD1 on 6 matching bases. The CDR3 consists of 15 residues. CDR1 is SGDLS, CDR2 YYNGEE, per germline. Trimming pared 4 bases from V and 4 bases from J, leaving 15 bases between. CDR3 in DNA: TGTGCCAGCAGCCCCGGAGGGGGGGCAAATCAGCCCCAGCATTTT. Translation: CASSPGGGANQPQHF.

This CDR3 reads CASSLSVRSYEQYF. DNA for the CDR3: TGTGCCAGCAGCTTATCGGTCCGCTCCTACGAGCAGTACTTC. V is TRBV7-8 and J is TRBJ2-7; D gene ambiguous. CDR1 is SGHVS and CDR2 is FQNEAQ in the germline V gene. Trimming left V 2 bases short and J 0 bases short, with 8 bases between. The CDR3 consists of 14 residues.

The CDR3 sequence: CASSEGQGAYTF. The CDR3 DNA sequence: TGTGCCAGCAGCGAGGGACAGGGGGCCTACACCTTC. The V gene is TRBV7-9, the J gene TRBJ1-2; TRBD1 agrees at 12 bases. The ends lost 5 bases at V and 10 bases at J; junction bases unmatched: 2. Germline CDR1 and CDR2: SEHNR and FQNEAQ (reference sequence). This CDR3 spans 12 amino acids.

V usage is TRBV7-9 and J usage is TRBJ2-2; D is perhaps TRBD1 or TRBD2 (5 bases each). The CDR3 totals 16 residues. CDR1 is SEHNR and CDR2 is FQNEAQ in the germline V gene (reference sequence). Trimming took off 6 bases at V and 1 base at J, with 15 bases between the two ends. The CDR3 DNA follows: TGTGCCAGCAGTCCTACATGGGGGATGAACACCGGGGAGCTGTTTTTT. Its translation: CASSPTWGMNTGELFF. Variable domain in full (rest from reference TRBV7-9 and TRBJ2-2): DTGVSQNPRHKITKRGQNVTFRCDPISEHNRLYWYRQTLGQGPEFLTYFQNEAQLEKSRLLSDRFSAERPKGSFSTLEIQRTEQGDSAMYLCASSPTWGMNTGELFFGEGSRLTVL.

This chain links TRBV5-1 with TRBJ2-5; possibly TRBD2 for D (7 bases). The CDR3 totals 17 residues. Germline V gives CDR1 SGHRS, CDR2 YFSETQ. V was clipped by 2 bases and J by 4 bases, with 21 bases between them. The CDR3 loop is CASSFEGRGFYGETQYF. DNA of the CDR3: TGCGCCAGCAGCTTTGAGGGGAGGGGGTTTTACGGAGAGACCCAGTACTTC.

This clone was detected only once. The chain is built from TRBV6-4 and TRBJ2-3; the match to TRBD1 covers 9 bases. Germline CDR1 MRHNA, CDR2 SNTAGT. The CDR3 is made up of 15 amino acids. J lost 6 bases, V lost 6 bases, and 10 bases had no gene match. CDR3 region: CASSESQGAGDTQYF. CDR3 bases: TGTGCCAGCAGCGAATCACAGGGGGCCGGGGATACGCAGTATTTT.

CDR3 protein: CASSLYGGVDEQFF. The CDR3 DNA is TGTGCCAGCAGCTTATATGGCGGCGTGGATGAGCAGTTCTTC. V and J are TRBV7-6 and TRBJ2-1; D gene ambiguous. V was cut by 2 bases and J by 8 bases, with 13 bases left in between. This CDR3 has 14 amino acids. Germline CDR1 and CDR2: SGHVS and FNYEAQ.

This sequence joins TRBV27 and TRBJ2-3; D unresolved. The ends were cut back, 1 base at V and 0 bases at J, with 5 bases in the middle. The length of the CDR3 is 14 residues. Germline CDR1 MNHEY, CDR2 SMNVEV (reference sequence). CDR3 residues: CASSLLGSTDTQYF. CDR3 sequence (DNA): TGTGCCAGCAGTTTATTGGGGAGCACAGATACGCAGTATTTT.

Written as DNA, the CDR3 is TGCGCCAGCAGCCAGGCCGGGACAGGGGGGATTGGAGGCTACACCTTC. Its translation: CASSQAGTGGIGGYTF. This chain links TRBV4-1 with TRBJ1-2, with 11 bases lining up with TRBD1. The CDR3 loop spans 16 amino acids. Trimming cost V 3 bases and J 8 bases; bases outside gene matches: 11. Germline-derived CDR1 and CDR2 are MGHRA and YSYEKL.

This chain joins TRBV19 and TRBJ2-7; 7 nucleotides align to TRBD1. The CDR3 is 15 residues long. The germline V gene has CDR1 LNHDA and CDR2 SQIVND (reference sequence). The trim removed 2 bases at V and 7 bases at J, leaving 11 bases unmatched. The CDR3, as DNA: TGTGCCAGTAGTATAAAGCCGGGACAGCTCAGGGAGCAGTACTTC. Amino acid sequence: CASSIKPGQLREQYF.

This chain uses TRBV5-1 with TRBJ2-7; D remains ambiguous. The CDR3 loop spans 11 amino acids. The V and J ends lost 5 bases and 5 bases respectively, with 8 bases between them. Germline values: CDR1 SGHRS, CDR2 YFSETQ. CDR3 loop: CASRLNNEQYF. The DNA for the CDR3 is TGCGCCAGCAGATTAAATAACGAGCAGTACTTC.

The J gene is TRBJ2-7, the V gene TRBV7-5; whether TRBD1, the table's D call, matches the DNA was not checked. TRBV7-5 is classified as a pseudogene. The CDR3 has 16 residues. In DNA form, the CDR3 reads TGTGCCAGAAGACTGCGACAGCTTCCCTATCCTTACGAGCAGTACGTC. Its protein is CARRLRQLPYPYEQYV.

This clone was recorded only once. The chain uses TRBV9 and TRBJ1-4; the match to TRBD1 covers 7 bases. CDR1 SGDLS and CDR2 YYNGEE come from the germline V gene. J was trimmed by 8 bases and V by 0 bases; bases with no gene match: 10. This CDR3 is 16 amino acids long. The CDR3 DNA reads TGTGCCAGCAGCGTAGCGGGGACAGACCGGGGCGAAAAACTGTTTTTT. Translating it yields CASSVAGTDRGEKLFF.

The rearrangement links TRBV19 to TRBJ2-7; no clear D gene. CDR3 size: 12 residues. The V and J ends lost 3 bases and 7 bases respectively, with 10 bases between them. Looked up from germline, CDR1 is LNHDA and CDR2 is SQIVND (reference sequence). DNA for the CDR3: TGTGCCAGTAGTATTGGTTTTGGGGAGCAGTACTTC. As protein: CASSIGFGEQYF.

V is TRBV6-1 and J is TRBJ2-7; no reliable D call. The germline CDR1 and CDR2 sequences are MNHNS and SASEGT. The CDR3 has 13 amino acids. The germline V and J ends were trimmed by 0 bases and 2 bases, with 5 bases remaining between them. CDR3 sequence (DNA): TGTGCCAGCAGTGAAGCCCCTCCCTACGAGCAGTACTTC. Its protein is CASSEAPPYEQYF.

The rearrangement joins TRBV7-6 to TRBJ2-7, with D hard to call. With 1 base removed from V and 3 bases from J, the gap between germline ends came to 7 bases. CDR1 is SGHVS, CDR2 FNYEAQ, per germline. The CDR3 totals 13 residues. Written as DNA, the CDR3 is TGTGCCAGCAGCTTAGAGTGGGGCTACGAGCAGTACTTC. Translation: CASSLEWGYEQYF.